This T cell receptor (beta chain) was identified in a study of response to subunit inactivated influenza vaccine. The study's findings and limits: The authors suggested that few new T cells are recruited per seasonal influenza vaccination.

The CDR3 runs to 14 residues. The V gene's germline CDR1 is LGHNA and CDR2 YSLEER. With 2 bases removed from V and 5 bases from J, the gap between germline ends came to 12 bases. In its sample, this clonotype was seen a few times. The antigen is unknown. TCRdb reprocessed the RT-PCR reads via MiXCR and lists one record per CDR3 protein. This repertoire shows roughly 710,000 distinct CDR3 sequences, around 15% found once; its top ten account for around 7.6%. This specimen was PBMCs from blood, taken around 15 days before vaccination. The sequence came from a man between 50 and 59 years old who received an inactivated influenza vaccine. The chain combines TRBV4-3 with TRBJ2-5; D is undetermined. CDR3 in DNA: TGCGCCAGCAGCCAACCCGGCCGGGCGGAGACCCAGTACTTC. Encoded protein: CASSQPGRAETQYF.